This is a list of T cell receptor beta chains from one sample in a study of T cells in Graves' hyperthyroidism and ophthalmopathy. A single record per CDR3 protein comes from TCRdb applying MiXCR to the multiplex PCR reads. The sample has some 300,000 distinct CDR3 sequences, around 19% seen once; the top ten hold 35% to 45%. The sample was blood. The receptors originated from a man in his fifties with Graves' ophthalmopathy. CDR3s include the opening cysteine and the closing phenylalanine or tryptophan. The D gene is left open where the match is weak. Clone size appears in some rows only: once, few, many, or a class for an expanded clone.

j_call,d_call,clone_size,v_call,cdr3_length,cdr3_aa
TRBJ1-4,-,-,TRBV6-1,12,CASGRGPEKLFF
TRBJ1-5,-,-,TRBV12-3/TRBV12-4,13,CASSLSGFEPQHF
TRBJ2-3,TRBD2,few,TRBV12-3/TRBV12-4,15,CASKDSGRAKDTQYF
TRBJ2-5,TRBD2,few,TRBV15,18,CATSRDPSGRDFGETQYF
TRBJ2-1,-,many,TRBV11-3,15,CASSLVGGKGNEQFF
TRBJ2-3,TRBD2,few,TRBV19,23,CASSIVAPPRGTGGPVGTDTQYF
TRBJ1-5,-,-,TRBV20-1,14,CSAEQGYSNQPQHF
TRBJ1-2,-,many,TRBV6-1,11,CASKGVYGYTF
TRBJ2-7,TRBD2,-,TRBV20-1,16,CSASGLAGGNIYEQYF
TRBJ1-1,TRBD1,-,TRBV27,13,CASSLRGLGEAFF
TRBJ2-3,-,many,TRBV28,14,CASSLRQAGDTQYF
TRBJ2-5,TRBD1,-,TRBV20-1,14,CSAAGTGGIETQYF
TRBJ2-3,TRBD2,-,TRBV19,15,CASTLSGGGTDTQYF
TRBJ2-1,-,-,TRBV4-2,15,CASSQGGESYNEQFF
TRBJ2-4,-,few,TRBV7-3,16,CASSPEGAGAKNIQYF
TRBJ2-7,-,many,TRBV28,13,CASSLPTTYEQYF
TRBJ2-1,-,many,TRBV5-1,14,CASTPGRARNEQFF
TRBJ1-1,-,many,TRBV3-1,15,CASSQDSGTNTEAFF
TRBJ2-4,-,many,TRBV5-1,14,CASSLDGGRNIQYF
TRBJ2-3,TRBD2,once,TRBV7-9,17,CASSRGGLAGIADTQYF
TRBJ2-2,-,-,TRBV28,14,CASSCSDLTGELFF
TRBJ1-2,-,-,TRBV5-1,17,CASSLDGLRFTPNGYTF
TRBJ1-1,-,many,TRBV18,13,CASSPTANTEAFF
TRBJ1-5,-,many,TRBV20-1,13,CSALGTSNQPQHF
TRBJ2-3,-,-,TRBV7-2,15,CASSFIGGAADTQYF
TRBJ2-7,-,few,TRBV7-2,14,CASSLIGASYEQYF
TRBJ1-1,-,-,TRBV20-1,15,CSARDSSGLNTEAFF
TRBJ2-1,-,once,TRBV19,13,CASSKERPNEQFF
TRBJ1-1,-,many,TRBV20-1,14,CSAREGARNTEAFF
TRBJ2-5,-,once,TRBV4-2,16,CASSQRATRTQETQYF
TRBJ1-5,TRBD1,many,TRBV28,17,CASSSPGTGRFNQPQHF
TRBJ1-4,-,many,TRBV2,16,CASRARPSVLNEKLFF
TRBJ2-7,TRBD2,few,TRBV7-2,15,CASSSSGRASYEQYF
TRBJ2-1,TRBD2,-,TRBV2,15,CASTPLAGVGNEQFF
TRBJ2-5,-,-,TRBV19,13,CASSETRKETQYF
TRBJ2-5,TRBD2,few,TRBV6-1,16,CASSTLGAGGQETQYF
TRBJ1-5,TRBD1,few,TRBV28,15,CASSPGTGADQPQHF
TRBJ2-1,TRBD2,-,TRBV6-2/TRBV6-3,16,CASSQLGGGGYNEQFF
TRBJ2-2,TRBD1,few,TRBV28,21,CASSSNIIGQGEQPNTGELFF
TRBJ2-7,-,-,TRBV7-3,14,CASSPKAGGYEQYF
TRBJ1-5,-,few,TRBV28,14,CASSYLLSNQPQHF
TRBJ1-2,TRBD1,-,TRBV2,13,CASTVTGGNGYTF
TRBJ2-7,TRBD2,-,TRBV30,14,CAWKRPGGPPEQYF
TRBJ1-4,TRBD1,-,TRBV6-1,16,CASRVTGGAANEKLFF
TRBJ2-1,-,few,TRBV19,13,CASSEIGHNEQFF
TRBJ2-3,-,few,TRBV14,17,CASSQDWSLTGPDTQYF